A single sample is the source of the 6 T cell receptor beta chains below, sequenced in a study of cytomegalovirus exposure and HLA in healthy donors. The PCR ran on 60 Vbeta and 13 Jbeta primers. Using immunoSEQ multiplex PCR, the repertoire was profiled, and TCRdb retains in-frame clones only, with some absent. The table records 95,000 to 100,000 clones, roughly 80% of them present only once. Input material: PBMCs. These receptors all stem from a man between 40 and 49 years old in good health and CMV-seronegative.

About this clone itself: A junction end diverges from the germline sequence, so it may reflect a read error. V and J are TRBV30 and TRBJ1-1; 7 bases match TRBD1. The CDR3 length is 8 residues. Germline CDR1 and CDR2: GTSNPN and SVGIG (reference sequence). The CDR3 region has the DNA TGTGCCTGGAAGGGGGCTCCTTTT. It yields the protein CAWKGAPF.

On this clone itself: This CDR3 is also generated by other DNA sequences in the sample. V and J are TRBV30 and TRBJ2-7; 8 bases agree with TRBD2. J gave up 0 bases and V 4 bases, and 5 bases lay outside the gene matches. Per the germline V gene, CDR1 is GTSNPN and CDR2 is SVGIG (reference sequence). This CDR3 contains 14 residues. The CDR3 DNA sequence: TGTGCCTGGACCCCGGGGGGGAGCTCCTACGAGCAGTACTTC. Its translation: CAWTPGGSSYEQYF.

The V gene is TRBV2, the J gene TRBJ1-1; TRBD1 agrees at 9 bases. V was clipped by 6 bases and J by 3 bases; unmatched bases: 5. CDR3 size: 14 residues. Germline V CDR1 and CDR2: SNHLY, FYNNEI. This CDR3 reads CASSADRGDTEAFF. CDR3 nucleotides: TGTGCCAGCAGCGCGGACAGGGGCGACACTGAAGCTTTCTTT.

As DNA, the CDR3 is TGTGCCTGGAGTAAAGCGGGGGGGCGTGCAGATACGCAGTATTTT. Protein sequence: CAWSKAGGRADTQYF. This chain joins TRBV30 and TRBJ2-3, with 10 bases lining up with TRBD2. V trimming: 2 bases; J trimming: 4 bases; junction bases outside the gene matches: 6. This CDR3 spans 15 amino acids. Germline CDR1 GTSNPN, CDR2 SVGIG (reference sequence).

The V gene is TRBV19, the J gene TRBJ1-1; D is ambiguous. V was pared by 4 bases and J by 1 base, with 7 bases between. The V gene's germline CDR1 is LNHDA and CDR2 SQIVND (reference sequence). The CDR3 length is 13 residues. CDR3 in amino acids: CASSNYRNTEAFF. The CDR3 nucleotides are TGTGCCAGTAGTAATTACAGGAACACTGAAGCTTTCTTT.

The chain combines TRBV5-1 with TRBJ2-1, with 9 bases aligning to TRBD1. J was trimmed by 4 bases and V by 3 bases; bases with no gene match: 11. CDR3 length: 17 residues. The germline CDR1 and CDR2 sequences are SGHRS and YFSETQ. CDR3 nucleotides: TGCGCCAGCAGCTCACTGACAGGGGGGATAGGGTACAATGAGCAGTTCTTC. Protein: CASSSLTGGIGYNEQFF.